This T cell receptor (beta chain) was retrieved from a study of T-cell memory formation after mild COVID-19 (dated by TCRdb to about 2021). About the investigation overall: TCR sequence clusters from the two donors were found to be largely donor specific. In a couple of donors, T-cell clones that expanded and contracted after mild COVID-19 were tracked by sequencing TCRalpha and TCRbeta repertoires over time. Two young, previously healthy adult volunteers made up the cohort, one male and one female. Findings and caveats that apply to the study as a whole: The second-wave clones that peaked on day 37 were not confirmed to be SARS-CoV-2 specific. Clones contracting from day 15 to 85 had balanced CD4/CD8 phenotypes, while a second wave expanding from day 15 to 37 was biased towards CD4+. Contracting CD4+ clones were located mainly in the CM and EM memory subsets, whereas CD8+ clones were found to be enriched in EMRA. The study included only a couple of mild cases, and larger cohorts that include severe cases with pre-infection samples were judged to be necessary. Some responding clones were found in pre-infection memory, which suggests that pre-existing cross-reactive memory T cells took part in the SARS-CoV-2 response.

Note on this clonotype: Its antigen remains undetermined. No qualities accompany the bases; no much larger clone lies one base away.

These reads were obtained on an Illumina NovaSeq 6000. cDNA libraries for TCRalpha and TCRbeta were prepared by 5'RACE using constant-segment primers, with sample barcodes and unique molecular identifiers added. RNA was extracted from every sample with Trizol reagent. The libraries were amplified in two PCR steps, and the second step added a second sample barcode and Illumina TruSeq adapters. Libraries were sequenced on an Illumina NovaSeq with 2 x 150 bp paired-end reads. The authors' analysis ran thus. Demultiplexing of reads and collapsing into UMI-guided consensus sequences were performed with migec v1.2.7. With mixcr v2.1.11, UMI consensuses were aligned to TRA and TRB V and J templates and assembled into clonotypes. A clonotype was counted as expanded or contracted only when both edgeR and NoisET called the clonotype significant, with the noise models trained on biological replicates. For edgeR calls, the thresholds were a false discovery rate-adjusted p below 0.01 and a log2 fold-change of 1. As an exploratory analysis of dynamics, max-normalized trajectories of the 1000 most abundant clonotypes were examined by PCA with hierarchical clustering. Separately sequenced CD4+ and CD8+ repertoires were used to assign a CD4 or CD8 phenotype to each responding clone. TCRdb's own reprocessing of the public reads used fastp at Q25 and MiXCR and kept productive beta chains. Each record represents a unique CDR3 protein, reported with the most common genes and DNA among its rows. The V and J calls, along with clone size, are taken from TCRdb and not from the paper's own processing. The sample table holds about 270,000 distinct CDR3 sequences, of which 16% were seen once. The ten most abundant clones make up around 23% of the sample.

PBMCs were isolated by Ficoll-Paque density gradient centrifugation. Taken from cysteine to phenylalanine, the CDR3 has 16 residues. The read is trimmed to its CDR3 DNA, 48 bases read in frame from base 1. Trimming costs V 4 bases and J 8 bases, and their ends lie 21 bases apart. In the germline V gene, CDR1 corresponds to MGHRA and CDR2 to YSYEKL. The chain uses TRBV4-1 and TRBJ2-1, with no reliable assignment of the D segment. This sequence originates from a man younger than 35 who had mild COVID-19 (a few samples of this study predate the infection). The sample titles of this study are shuffled in the database, so cell type and time point are left out; the donor was told from shared clones. Sequencing used PBMCs or a T cell subset sorted from them (not recorded which). This receptor has the CDR3 CASSPQWGWPYDEQFF. The nucleotides are TGCGCCAGCAGCCCCCAGTGGGGTTGGCCATACGATGAGCAGTTCTTC.